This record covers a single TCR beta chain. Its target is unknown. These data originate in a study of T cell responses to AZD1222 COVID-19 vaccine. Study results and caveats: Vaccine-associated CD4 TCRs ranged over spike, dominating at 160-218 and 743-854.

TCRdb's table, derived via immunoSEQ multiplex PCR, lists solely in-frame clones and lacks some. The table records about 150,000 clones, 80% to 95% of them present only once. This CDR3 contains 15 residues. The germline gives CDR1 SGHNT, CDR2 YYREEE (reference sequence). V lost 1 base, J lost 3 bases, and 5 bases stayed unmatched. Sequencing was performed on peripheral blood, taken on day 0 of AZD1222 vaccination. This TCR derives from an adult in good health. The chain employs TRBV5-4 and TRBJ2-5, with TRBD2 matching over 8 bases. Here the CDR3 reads CASSLLSGGEETQYF. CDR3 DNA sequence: TGTGCCAGCAGCTTGTTATCCGGGGGGGAAGAGACCCAGTACTTC.